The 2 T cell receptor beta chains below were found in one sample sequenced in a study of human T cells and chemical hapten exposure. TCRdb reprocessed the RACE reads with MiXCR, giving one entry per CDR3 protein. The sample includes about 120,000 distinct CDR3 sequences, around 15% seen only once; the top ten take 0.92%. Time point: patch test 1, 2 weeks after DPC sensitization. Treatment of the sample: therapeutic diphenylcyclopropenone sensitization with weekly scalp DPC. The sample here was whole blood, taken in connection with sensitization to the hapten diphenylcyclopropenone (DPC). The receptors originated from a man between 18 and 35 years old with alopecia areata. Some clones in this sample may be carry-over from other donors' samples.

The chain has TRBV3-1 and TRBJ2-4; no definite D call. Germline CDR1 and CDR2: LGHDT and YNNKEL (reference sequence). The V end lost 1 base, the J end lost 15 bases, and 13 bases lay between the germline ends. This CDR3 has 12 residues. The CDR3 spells CASSQVPAEMYF. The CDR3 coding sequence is TGTGCCAGCAGCCAAGTTCCCGCGGAGATGTACTTC.

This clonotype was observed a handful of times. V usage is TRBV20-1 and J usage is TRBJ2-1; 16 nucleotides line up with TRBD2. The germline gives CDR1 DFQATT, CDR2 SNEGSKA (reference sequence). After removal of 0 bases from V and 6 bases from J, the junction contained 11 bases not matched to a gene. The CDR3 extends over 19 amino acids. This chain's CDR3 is CSARDIPGLAGGPRNEQFF. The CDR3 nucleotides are TGCAGTGCTAGAGACATACCGGGACTAGCGGGGGGGCCCCGCAATGAGCAGTTCTTC.